This T cell receptor (beta chain) is from a study of blood T cell repertoires in COVID-19. Unmatched junction bases numbered 8, after V lost 4 bases and J lost 3 bases. CDR3 length: 16 residues. Germline values: CDR1 MNHEY, CDR2 SVGAGI. The protocol was immunoSEQ multiplex PCR, while the TCRdb copy is restricted to in-frame clones and leaves out a portion. The sample shows around 25,000 clones, approximately 72% of them seen only once. The sample consisted of peripheral blood. The J gene is TRBJ2-1, the V gene TRBV6-5; 8 positions match TRBD2. The clonotype was recovered from an elderly woman with acute or convalescent COVID-19. CDR3 loop: CASSSNRGGLYNEQFF. DNA of the CDR3: TGTGCCAGCAGTTCAAACCGGGGGGGCCTCTACAATGAGCAGTTCTTC.